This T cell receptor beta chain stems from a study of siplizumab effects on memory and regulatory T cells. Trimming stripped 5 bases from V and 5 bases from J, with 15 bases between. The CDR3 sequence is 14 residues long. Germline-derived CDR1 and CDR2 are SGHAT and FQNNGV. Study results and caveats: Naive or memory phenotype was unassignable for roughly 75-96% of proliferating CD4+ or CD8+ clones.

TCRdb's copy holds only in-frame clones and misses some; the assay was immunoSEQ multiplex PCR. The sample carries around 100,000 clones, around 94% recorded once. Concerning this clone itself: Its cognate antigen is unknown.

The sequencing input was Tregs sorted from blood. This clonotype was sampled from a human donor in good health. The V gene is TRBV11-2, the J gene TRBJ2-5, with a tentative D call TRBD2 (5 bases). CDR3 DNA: TGTGCCAGCAGCAAGCGGTCGAGGTGGGAGACCCAGTACTTC. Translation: CASSKRSRWETQYF. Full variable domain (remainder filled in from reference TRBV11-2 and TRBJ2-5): EAGVAQSPRYKIIEKRQSVAFWCNPISGHATLYWYQQILGQGPKLLIQFQNNGVVDDSQLPKDRFSAERLKGVDSTLKIQPAKLEDSAVYLCASSKRSRWETQYFGPGTRLLVL.